The sequence of this T cell receptor (beta chain) was determined in a study of T cells after yellow fever vaccination. In the case of this clonotype: What it recognizes is unknown.

TCRdb redid the calling of the 5' RACE reads with MiXCR, one entry per CDR3 protein. The data show about 400,000 distinct CDR3 sequences, around a tenth seen once. Study outcomes and limitations: Few clonotypes appeared in both CD4 and CD8 compartments. Compared with primary, the secondary response was weaker and peaked at day 5, not 15. Subsequent booster samples again held most clones from primary vaccination (96% CD4, about 86% CD8).

Trimming cost V 6 bases and J 11 bases, with 16 bases left between them. The germline V gene has CDR1 MNHNS and CDR2 SASEGT. The CDR3 is made up of 12 amino acids. Material: PBMCs, obtained on the day of the first yellow fever vaccination. This TCR was recovered from a man younger than 35 who received the YFV17D yellow fever vaccine. The chain carries TRBV6-1 and TRBJ1-2; D is perhaps TRBD1 (6 bases). The CDR3 loop reads CASSTGGAWYTF. For the CDR3, the DNA is TGTGCCAGCAGCACCGGGGGGGCCTGGTACACCTTC.